The 12 T cell receptor beta chains presented below share a single source sample, sequenced in a study of monozygotic twins with inflammatory bowel disease. No DNA is given; TCRdb re-called the 5' RACE reads and lists each CDR3 protein once. The table counts about 440,000 distinct CDR3 sequences; about 2.2% lies in the top ten. Sequenced input: blood. The receptor set was obtained from a human donor with ulcerative colitis or Crohn's disease, or a healthy co-twin of an affected twin (not recorded which).

This chain connects TRBV12-3 or TRBV12-4 to TRBJ2-7; without DNA, the TCRdb call of TRBD1 cannot be checked. The CDR3 length is 15 residues. The CDR3 reads CASSPDGIRIYEQYF.

The rearrangement links TRBV6-4 to TRBJ2-5; absent DNA, TCRdb's TRBD1 call cannot be checked. The CDR3 has 15 amino acids. Per germline, CDR1 MRHNA and CDR2 SNTAGT. This CDR3 is CASSSQGTAGETQYF.

V and J are TRBV5-4 and TRBJ2-4; TCRdb picks TRBD1, but there is no DNA to check that call. CDR3 length: 16 amino acids. CDR1 is SGHNT and CDR2 is YYREEE in the germline V gene (reference sequence). CDR3 protein: CASSWGDSLAKNIQYF.

This chain joins TRBV6-2 or TRBV6-3 and TRBJ2-1. The V gene's germline CDR1 is MNHEY and CDR2 SVGEGT. This CDR3 is built from 15 residues. CDR3 loop: CASSYTRQMWDEQFF.

The chain has TRBV29-1 and TRBJ2-1. Germline assignment: CDR1 SQVTM and CDR2 ANQGSEA. The length of the CDR3 is 12 residues. CDR3 residues: CSGGTLDNEQFF.

The chain carries TRBV3-1 and TRBJ2-7; TCRdb designates TRBD1, a call that cannot be tested without DNA. The CDR3 is 14 amino acids. Germline CDR1 reads LGHDT; CDR2 reads YNNKEL (reference sequence). The CDR3 loop reads CASSQPGVPYEQYF.

This chain links TRBV7-2 with TRBJ2-7; the TCRdb call, TRBD2, lacks DNA for checking. Germline-derived CDR1 and CDR2 are SGHTA and FQGNSA. The CDR3 is 15 residues long. CDR3 sequence: CASSSGGAGSYEQYF.

The chain joins TRBV4-2 to TRBJ2-6. This CDR3 has 16 amino acids. Germline V gene lookup returns CDR1 LGHNA and CDR2 YNFKEQ. CDR3 region: CASSLGDVSGANVLTF.

The V gene is TRBV5-6, the J gene TRBJ1-1; lacking DNA, the TRBD1 call made by TCRdb goes unchecked. From germline, CDR1 is SGHDT and CDR2 YYEEEE. This CDR3 has 14 amino acids. The CDR3 reads CASSSEGAITEAFF.

The rearrangement links TRBV20-1 to TRBJ2-7; there is no DNA to check the TCRdb D call of TRBD1. CDR1 DFQATT and CDR2 SNEGSKA come from the germline V gene (reference sequence). The CDR3 has 15 residues. The CDR3: CSAEPQTGNTYEQYF.

The chain uses TRBV20-1 and TRBJ2-1; TCRdb reports TRBD2, a call that lacks DNA to check it against. The CDR3 has 13 residues. CDR1 DFQATT and CDR2 SNEGSKA come from the germline V gene (reference sequence). The CDR3 is CSAPSGSSNEQFF.

The rearrangement joins TRBV27 to TRBJ2-3; TCRdb calls TRBD2, which cannot be checked without DNA. Germline V gene sequence: CDR1 MNHEY, CDR2 SMNVEV (reference sequence). This CDR3 spans 16 amino acids. The CDR3 loop is CASSFRLAETTDTQYF.